This TCR beta chain was sequenced during a study of blood T cell repertoires in COVID-19 (dated by TCRdb to about 2020). Context from the whole study: Collaborator samples came from the United States, Italy and Spain and covered acute and convalescent phases of COVID-19. The material from the prospective study consisted of cDNA or gDNA derived from T cells, B-cell-depleted T cells, or PBMCs. The sample metadata nearly always contained a de-identified subject ID, COVID-19 status, age in years and sex. The repertoires were released in a freely available public database meant as a resource for research on the immune response to SARS-CoV-2. Deeply sampled blood TCRbeta repertoires from subjects exposed to, actively infected with, or recovered from COVID-19 were included in the dataset. Where available, HLA class I and class II types were taken from metadata supplied by the sample provider and were not determined by assay-based typing. Samples were obtained from the ongoing ImmuneRACE study (first 160 participants) and from some 1,200 subjects provided by 6 global collaborators.

In Seattle, one collaborating source enrolled patients while the infection was active and tracked those patients longitudinally over the course of disease. Collaborating institutions collected whole blood in K2EDTA tubes following their own protocols. Collaborator samples were shipped for TCRbeta analysis as frozen whole blood, isolated PBMCs, or DNA extracted from either sample type. Summary of the overall study and its limitations: Clinical and demographic metadata were provided uncurated, with the amount varying by source and participant.

A remark on this clone: Its antigen has not been determined. No much larger clonotype is one base removed from it; base qualities were not supplied.

TCRbeta CDR3 regions were amplified from genomic DNA using the immunoSEQ Assay, a bias-controlled multiplex PCR. Per the authors' processing: Within the assay, amplification of reference gene primers was used to estimate how many nucleated cells each sample contained. To quantify the absolute abundance of each unique TCRbeta CDR3 rearrangement, sequence reads were collapsed and filtered. For each sample, productive Simpson clonality was calculated as the square root of Simpson's diversity index over productive rearrangements. Imported from immuneACCESS, the table was reduced by TCRdb to in-frame sequences with V and J called. These copies leave out some clones; in studies compared against another copy, an unresolved V gene accounts for under half, and the cause of the remainder is not known. V and J calls and clone size are those listed in that table; D and trimming were worked out from the DNA. Across this sample there are about 200,000 clones, with 86% seen only once. The biggest ten clones account for roughly 10% of the sample.

Clipping removes 5 bases from V and 0 bases from J, with 9 as the unmatched junction base count. Per the germline V gene, SGHVS is the CDR1 and FNYEAQ is the CDR2. From the cysteine through the phenylalanine, the CDR3 covers 18 amino acids. The only DNA kept is the CDR3, 54 bases in frame from the first base. This sequence uses TRBV7-6 and TRBJ2-3, with 12 junctional bases fitting TRBD2. The sequenced sample consisted of peripheral blood. The TCR was taken from a woman between 50 and 59 years old with COVID-19, enrolled during active disease. The CDR3 reads as follows: CASSPRALAGGSTDTQYF. The base sequence is TGTGCCAGCAGCCCAAGAGCCCTAGCGGGGGGGAGCACAGATACGCAGTATTTT.